The 17 T cell receptor beta chains below all came from one sample that was sequenced in a study of CD8 T cells in ankylosing spondylitis. Via MiXCR, TCRdb re-called the 5' RACE reads, giving one row per CDR3 protein. This sample has 150,000 to 200,000 distinct CDR3 sequences, with 30% to 40% found just once. The sample comprised synovial fluid, either unsorted or a sorted T cell fraction (not recorded which). These receptor sequences come from a male donor with ankylosing spondylitis.

This chain joins TRBV12-3 or TRBV12-4 and TRBJ1-1, with D possibly matching TRBD1 (6 bases). V lost 5 bases to trimming and J lost 5 bases, with 18 bases between them. This CDR3 comprises 15 residues. The DNA of the CDR3 is TGTGCCAGCAGTGGGGATCGGGGGGCGCGAACTGAAGCTTTCTTT. It specifies CASSGDRGARTEAFF.

This chain links TRBV29-1 with TRBJ1-1, with a weak D call TRBD1 (6 bases). The germline gives CDR1 SQVTM, CDR2 ANQGSEA. V lost 6 bases and J 8 bases, leaving 16 bases between the germline ends. The CDR3 contains 12 residues. CDR3 loop: CSVGGGNREAFF. CDR3 nucleotides: TGCAGCGTAGGAGGGGGGAACAGGGAAGCTTTCTTT.

This clonotype was seen at least ten times. The chain has TRBV3-1 and TRBJ2-1; 7 nucleotides match TRBD2. The CDR3 contains 15 residues. CDR1 and CDR2 (germline): LGHDT, YNNKEL (reference sequence). With V trimmed by 6 bases and J by 3 bases, 8 bases remained unmatched. CDR3 residues: CASSMGGTIYNEQFF. In DNA, the CDR3 is TGTGCCAGCAGTATGGGGGGGACTATCTACAATGAGCAGTTCTTC.

This clonotype was found a few times. The genes are TRBV19 and TRBJ2-1, with TRBD1 matching 9 bases. V was clipped by 8 bases and J by 7 bases; unmatched bases: 15. Germline CDR1 is LNHDA and CDR2 is SQIVND (reference sequence). There are 16 residues in the CDR3. In DNA form, the CDR3 reads TGTGCCAGTCATGCGGGTACAGGGGGCGCGGGGAATGAGCAGTTCTTC. Translating it yields CASHAGTGGAGNEQFF. Full variable domain (remainder filled in from reference TRBV19 and TRBJ2-1): DGGITQSPKYLFRKEGQNVTLSCEQNLNHDAMYWYRQDPGQGLRLIYYSQIVNDFQKGDIAEGYSVSREKKESFPLTVTSAQKNPTAFYLCASHAGTGGAGNEQFFGPGTRLTVL.

This chain joins TRBV12-3 or TRBV12-4 and TRBJ1-4; no clear D gene. V was pared by 1 base and J by 10 bases, with 10 bases between. The CDR3 loop spans 13 amino acids. This CDR3 reads CASSLDMGRKLFF. The CDR3, as DNA: TGTGCCAGCAGTTTAGATATGGGTAGAAAACTGTTTTTT.

This clonotype showed up just a few times. As DNA, the CDR3 is TGCGCCAGCAGCCTCACCACTAGCGGGGGGTACAATGAGCAGTTCTTC. Protein: CASSLTTSGGYNEQFF. The chain has TRBV4-1 and TRBJ2-1; 12 positions match TRBD2. The ends lost 4 bases at V and 4 bases at J; junction bases unmatched: 5. The CDR3 consists of 16 residues. Germline V gene lookup returns CDR1 MGHRA and CDR2 YSYEKL.

The chain combines TRBV7-8 with TRBJ1-4, with D uncertain. V gave up 1 base and J gave up 7 bases, with 16 bases separating them. The CDR3 is 16 residues long. The germline gives CDR1 SGHVS, CDR2 FQNEAQ. The CDR3 sequence is CASSLVPLSGFEKLFF. In DNA form, the CDR3 reads TGTGCCAGCAGCTTAGTCCCCCTCTCGGGATTTGAAAAACTGTTTTTT. Combining the CDR3 with reference TRBV7-8 and TRBJ1-4 gives the whole variable domain GAGVSQSPRYKVAKRGQDVALRCDPISGHVSLFWYQQALGQGPEFLTYFQNEAQLDKSGLPSDRFFAERPEGSVSTLKIQRTQQEDSAVYLCASSLVPLSGFEKLFFGSGTQLSVL.

The rearrangement joins TRBV10-3 to TRBJ2-1; 12 bases fit TRBD2. Germline CDR1 is ENHRY and CDR2 is SYGVKD. Germline trimming cut 4 bases from V and 3 bases from J; bases unmatched to any gene: 1. The CDR3 contains 15 residues. This chain's CDR3 is CAISGTSGVYNEQFF. The CDR3 DNA sequence: TGTGCCATCAGTGGGACTAGCGGGGTCTACAATGAGCAGTTCTTC.

The rearrangement links TRBV5-6 to TRBJ2-1, with 7 bases lining up with TRBD2. This CDR3 has 16 amino acids. The junction had 5 bases not matched to a gene; V was cut back by 0 bases and J by 2 bases. Germline CDR1 reads SGHDT; CDR2 reads YYEEEE. CDR3 in amino acids: CASSLVGLGPYNEQFF. For the CDR3, the DNA is TGTGCCAGCAGCTTGGTTGGACTAGGACCCTACAATGAGCAGTTCTTC.

The chain couples TRBV6-1 to TRBJ1-2; D is undetermined. The CDR3 extends over 15 amino acids. The V and J ends lost 4 bases and 4 bases respectively, with 16 bases between them. The V gene's germline CDR1 is MNHNS and CDR2 SASEGT. The CDR3 coding sequence is TGTGCCAGCAGTGCCGAACGGGCCCTAACCTATGGCTACACCTTC. Its protein is CASSAERALTYGYTF.

This clonotype is medium-sized by share. This chain joins TRBV12-3 or TRBV12-4 and TRBJ1-2; 8 bases are shared with TRBD1. The CDR3 is made up of 17 amino acids. The V and J ends lost 5 bases and 0 bases, in that order; junction bases with no gene match: 11. The chain's CDR3 is CASSATGTGVTNYGYTF. The CDR3 nucleotides are TGTGCCAGCAGTGCTACCGGGACAGGTGTTACTAACTATGGCTACACCTTC.

This clonotype was observed many times. The chain has TRBV5-1 and TRBJ2-7, with D perhaps TRBD1 (5 bases). The germline CDR1 and CDR2 sequences are SGHRS and YFSETQ. V was clipped by 2 bases and J by 2 bases, with 11 bases between them. This CDR3 region has 14 residues. CDR3 amino acids: CASSFGRETYEQYF. The CDR3 DNA is TGCGCCAGCAGCTTCGGCAGGGAAACCTACGAGCAGTACTTC.

V gene TRBV4-2 combines with J gene TRBJ1-5; TRBD1 might be the D (5 bases). Per germline, CDR1 LGHNA and CDR2 YNFKEQ. The length of the CDR3 is 16 residues. Trimming shortened V by 1 base and J by 6 bases, and 16 bases separated the two germline ends. In DNA form, the CDR3 reads TGTGCCAGCAGCCAAGTGGGCCGCGGGGCAGGTCAGCCCCAGCATTTT. Residues: CASSQVGRGAGQPQHF.

J is TRBJ2-3 and V is TRBV7-2, with 7 nucleotides matching TRBD1. V lost 5 bases to trimming and J lost 3 bases; unmatched junction nucleotides: 5. Germline CDR1 and CDR2: SGHTA and FQGNSA. The CDR3 length is 14 residues. The CDR3 reads CASSITGATDTQYF. The CDR3 DNA reads TGTGCCAGCAGCATAACAGGGGCTACAGATACGCAGTATTTT.

Only a few counts were recorded for this clonotype. This chain joins TRBV27 and TRBJ1-1; D may be TRBD1 (5 bases). V shed 3 bases and J shed 5 bases, with 16 bases lying between them. Germline CDR1 reads MNHEY; CDR2 reads SMNVEV (reference sequence). The CDR3 contains 15 residues. The CDR3 DNA reads TGTGCCAGCAGTTTGGTGGGGGTGGGGGGTACTGAAGCTTTCTTT. It encodes CASSLVGVGGTEAFF.

The CDR3 is CAYDRGTVEQYF. CDR3 nucleotide sequence: TGTGCCTACGACAGGGGGACGGTCGAGCAGTACTTC. The J gene is TRBJ2-7, the V gene TRBV30; TRBD1 matches at 9 bases. The germline CDR1 and CDR2 sequences are GTSNPN and SVGIG (reference sequence). V shed 7 bases and J 6 bases; nucleotides not matched to a gene: 7. This CDR3 comprises 12 residues. The full variable domain, its missing parts supplied by reference TRBV30 and TRBJ2-7, is SQTIHQWPATLVQPVGSPLSLECTVEGTSNPNLYWYRQAAGRGLQLLFYSVGIGQISSEVPQNLSASRPQDRQFILSSKKLLLSDSGFYLCAYDRGTVEQYFGPGTRLTVT.

The chain joins TRBV6-5 to TRBJ1-3; D is unresolved. The CDR3 runs 17 residues. Trimming took 8 bases from V and 4 from J, leaving 24 bases between them. The germline V gene has CDR1 MNHEY and CDR2 SVGAGI. CDR3 nucleotides: TGTGCCAGCGCCAGGCAGGAGGGTTCGCAGTCCGGAAACACCATATATTTT. The encoded protein is CASARQEGSQSGNTIYF.